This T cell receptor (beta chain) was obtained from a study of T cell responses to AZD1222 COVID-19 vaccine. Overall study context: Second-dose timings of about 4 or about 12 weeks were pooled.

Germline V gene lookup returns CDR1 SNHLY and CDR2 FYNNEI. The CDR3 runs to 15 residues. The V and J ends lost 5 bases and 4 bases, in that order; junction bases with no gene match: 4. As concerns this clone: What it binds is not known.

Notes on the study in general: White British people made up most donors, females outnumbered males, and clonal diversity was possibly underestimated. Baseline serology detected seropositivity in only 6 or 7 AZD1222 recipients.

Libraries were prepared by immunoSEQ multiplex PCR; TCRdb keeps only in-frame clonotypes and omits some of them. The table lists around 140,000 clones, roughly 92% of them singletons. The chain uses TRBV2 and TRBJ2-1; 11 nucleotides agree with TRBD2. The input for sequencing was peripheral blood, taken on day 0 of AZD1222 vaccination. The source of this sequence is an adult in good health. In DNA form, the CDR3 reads TGTGCCAGCAGTCTTAGCGGGAGGGCGTACAATGAGCAGTTCTTC. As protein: CASSLSGRAYNEQFF.